This TCR beta chain stems from a study of molecular identifiers for immune sequencing clone quantification. V was trimmed by 5 bases and J by 7 bases, leaving 12 bases between them. Germline CDR1 is MNHEY and CDR2 is SVGAGI. The CDR3 contains 12 residues. The sample holds many counts of this clonotype. A CD8+CD4-CCR7+CD45RA+ phenotype served as the sorting definition for naive CD8 T cells. Preparation of the bulk TCR libraries relied on previously described methods and listed TCR primers. TCRdb re-derived calls from the PCR reads in MiXCR, one entry per CDR3 protein. The repertoire includes a few hundred thousand distinct CDR3 sequences, about 20% of them detected once, and around 0.84% sits in the top ten.

The chain combines TRBV6-5 with TRBJ2-7, with D perhaps matching TRBD1 (5 bases). Sequences were obtained from naive CD8+ T cells from blood, with Jurkat cell RNA spiked in. Subset reported: FACS-sorted CD8+CD4-CCR7+CD45RA+ naive T cells. This TCR was sampled from a human donor in good health. Some libraries in this study had Jurkat cell RNA spiked in. CDR3 nucleotide sequence: TGTGCCAGCAGTAACCAGGGCTTTGAGCAGTACTTC. The encoded protein is CASSNQGFEQYF.